The table lists the clone carrying this TCR beta chain with a count of one. Its antigen is not known. This entry is derived from a study of cytomegalovirus exposure and HLA in healthy donors. The CDR3 consists of 15 residues. V lost 2 bases, J lost 4 bases, and 15 bases lay in between. CDR1 is SGDLS, CDR2 YYNGEE, per germline. 60 Vbeta and 13 Jbeta primers were used in PCR. The data were produced by immunoSEQ multiplex PCR, yet TCRdb's version contains in-frame clones alone and is incomplete. The sample lists 150,000 to 200,000 clones, about 80% occurring once. Overall study results and limits: Earlier analysis yielded a pattern in which most TCR beta V segments were productive about 90% or about 30% of the time. It was reported that TCR beta sequences correctly inferred the HLA-A and HLA-B alleles for most subjects. The authors enumerated roughly 180 TCR beta chains as linked to cytomegalovirus. Sequencing depth roughly uniform across donors was assumed in presence/absence analyses.

This TCR was sampled from a man in his 60s in good health and CMV-seronegative. This chain connects TRBV9 to TRBJ1-1, with D hard to call. The sequencing input was PBMCs. The CDR3 sequence is CASSVRDTPGTEAFF. The DNA for the CDR3 is TGTGCCAGCAGCGTTCGAGACACCCCTGGCACTGAAGCTTTCTTT.